The present T cell receptor (beta chain) was sequenced within a study of blood T cell repertoires in COVID-19. Study as a whole: Both acute and convalescent COVID-19 samples were obtained from the United States, Italy and Spain. From T cells, B-cell-depleted T cells, or PBMCs came the material, which was cDNA or gDNA.

The authors' processing: Reference gene primer amplification gave nucleated cell count estimates. TCRdb keeps only in-frame clones here, not all; method: immunoSEQ multiplex PCR. The V and J calls and the clone size are those of that table, but D and trimming were determined from the DNA. The sample records about 120,000 clones, roughly 89% being singletons. This clone occurred a few times. CDR3 length: 17 amino acids. The chain is built from TRBV21-1 and TRBJ1-5. TRBV21-1 is deemed a pseudogene. The source material was peripheral blood. The receptor's source is a woman aged 50 to 60 with acute or convalescent COVID-19. CDR3 protein: CASSKARGRRGNQPQHF. The CDR3 region has the DNA TGTGCCAGCAGCAAAGCGAGAGGGCGCAGAGGCAATCAGCCCCAGCATTTT.